These 2 T cell receptor beta chains were all obtained from the same sample, sequenced in a study of vaccination and CD4 T cells after COVID-19. No antigen is known for these receptors. Time point meaning: late sampling 161 to 241 days after vaccination in a few convalescent patients. Treatment denoted: roughly ten-day PBMC culture with coronavirus spike peptide pools or control peptides (ViraFEST assay). The Oncomine TCR Beta short-read assay was what sequenced the DNA obtained from cultured CD4+ T cells. From the PCR reads, TCRdb called clonotypes with MiXCR, one entry per CDR3 protein. Among tens of thousands of distinct CDR3 sequences listed, approximately 38% were seen once. This material consisted of CD4+ T cells from blood, cultured in vitro, taken about 7 months after SARS-CoV-2 vaccination. All receptors come from a human donor who had recovered from COVID-19.

This chain joins TRBV6-5 and TRBJ2-1; 11 bases are a match to TRBD1. This CDR3 comprises 13 residues. J gave up 7 bases and V 4 bases, and 0 bases lay outside the gene matches. Per the germline V gene, CDR1 is MNHEY and CDR2 is SVGAGI. Here the CDR3 reads CASSWDRGNEQFF. In nucleotides, the CDR3 is TGTGCCAGCAGTTGGGACAGGGGGAATGAGCAGTTCTTC.

The genes are TRBV20-1 and TRBJ2-1; D might be TRBD1 or TRBD2, each matching 5 bases. Germline values: CDR1 DFQATT, CDR2 SNEGSKA (reference sequence). This CDR3 comprises 14 residues. V lost 2 bases and J lost 4, with 12 bases in between. The CDR3 is CSARYTRGYNEQFF. DNA of the CDR3: TGCAGTGCTAGATATACTAGGGGATACAATGAGCAGTTCTTC.